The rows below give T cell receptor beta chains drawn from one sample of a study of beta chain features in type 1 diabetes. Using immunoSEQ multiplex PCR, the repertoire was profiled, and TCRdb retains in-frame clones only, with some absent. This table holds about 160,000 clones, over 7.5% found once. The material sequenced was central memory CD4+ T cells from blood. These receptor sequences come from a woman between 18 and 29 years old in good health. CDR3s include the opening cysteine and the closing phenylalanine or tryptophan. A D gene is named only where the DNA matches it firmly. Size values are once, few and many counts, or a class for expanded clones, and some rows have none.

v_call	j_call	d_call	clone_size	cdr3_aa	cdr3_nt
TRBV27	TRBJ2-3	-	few	CASRGDADTQYF	TGTGCCAGCAGGGGAGACGCAGATACGCAGTATTTT
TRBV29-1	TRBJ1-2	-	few	CSVTTLEGYGYTF	TGCAGCGTTACGACATTGGAAGGCTATGGCTACACCTTC
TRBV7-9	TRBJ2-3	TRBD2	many	CASSSGAGNTQYF	TGTGCCAGCAGCTCTGGAGCGGGAAATACGCAGTATTTT
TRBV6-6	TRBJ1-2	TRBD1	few	CASSGTGRQGYTF	TGTGCCAGCAGTGGGACAGGGAGGCAAGGCTACACCTTC
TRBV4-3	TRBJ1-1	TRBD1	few	CASSPQGADTEAFF	TGCGCCAGCAGCCCCCAGGGGGCGGACACTGAAGCTTTCTTT
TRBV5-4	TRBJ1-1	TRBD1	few	CASSFRDRVGTEAFF	TGTGCCAGCAGCTTCCGGGACAGGGTGGGCACTGAAGCTTTCTTT
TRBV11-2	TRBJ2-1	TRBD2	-	CASSPRLAGGRNEQFF	TGTGCCAGCAGCCCTCGACTAGCGGGGGGGCGGAATGAGCAGTTCTTC
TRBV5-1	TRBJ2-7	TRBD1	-	CASSLGTGAHEQYF	TGCGCCAGCAGCCTAGGAACAGGGGCCCACGAGCAGTACTTC
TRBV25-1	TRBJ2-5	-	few	CASSERQGGTQYF	TGTGCCAGCAGTGAACGACAGGGAGGGACCCAGTACTTC
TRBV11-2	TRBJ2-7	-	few	CASSSIQGNSGF	TGTGCCAGCAGCTCAATTCAGGGTAATAGCGGATTC
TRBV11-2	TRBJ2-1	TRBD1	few	CASSLASRDSNEQFF	TGTGCCAGCAGCTTGGCGTCCAGGGACAGCAATGAGCAGTTCTTC
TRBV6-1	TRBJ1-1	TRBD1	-	CASLDRGNGEAFF	TGTGCCAGCCTGGACAGGGGGAACGGTGAAGCTTTCTTT
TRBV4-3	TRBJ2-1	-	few	CASSQVAGASGYNEQFF	TGCGCCAGCAGCCAAGTGGCGGGGGCATCTGGCTACAATGAGCAGTTCTTC
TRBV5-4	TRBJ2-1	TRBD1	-	CASSSGTANEQFF	TGTGCCAGCAGCTCGGGGACAGCCAATGAGCAGTTCTTC
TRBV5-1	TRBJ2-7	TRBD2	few	CASNTASGRWDEQYF	TGCGCCAGCAACACCGCTAGCGGGAGGTGGGACGAGCAGTACTTC
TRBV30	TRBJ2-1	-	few	CASGNTYNEQFF	TGTGCTTCGGGGAATACCTACAATGAGCAGTTCTTC
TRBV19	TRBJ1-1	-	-	CASSTQGTRREAFF	TGTGCCAGTAGTACTCAGGGTACGCGTCGGGAAGCTTTCTTT
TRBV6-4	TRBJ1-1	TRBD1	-	CASSGQWGTEAFF	TGTGCCAGTTCGGGACAGTGGGGCACTGAAGCTTTCTTT
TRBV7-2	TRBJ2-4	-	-	CASSLTLATNIQYF	TGTGCCAGCAGCTTAACGCTGGCAACAAACATTCAGTACTTC
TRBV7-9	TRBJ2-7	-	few	CASSLRGANEQYF	TGTGCCAGCAGCTTACGGGGGGCCAACGAGCAGTACTTC
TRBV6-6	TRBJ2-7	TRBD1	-	CASNSAGTGIHEQYF	TGTGCCAGCAACTCTGCCGGGACAGGGATCCACGAGCAGTACTTC
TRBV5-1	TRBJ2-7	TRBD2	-	CASSLSLAGGLGEQYF	TGCGCCAGCAGCTTGAGCCTAGCGGGAGGGCTGGGGGAGCAGTACTTC
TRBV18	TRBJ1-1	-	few	CASSPAAPGSVAEAFF	TGTGCCAGCTCACCAGCAGCCCCGGGGAGTGTTGCTGAAGCTTTCTTT
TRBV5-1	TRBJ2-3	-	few	CASGPNQGLGDTQYF	TGCGCCAGCGGGCCGAACCAGGGTCTCGGAGATACGCAGTATTTT
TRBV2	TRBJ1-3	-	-	CASTTEASGNTIYF	TGTGCCAGCACAACTGAGGCCTCTGGAAACACCATATATTTT
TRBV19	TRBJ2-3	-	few	CPHNTDTQYF	TGTCCACATAACACAGATACGCAGTATTTT
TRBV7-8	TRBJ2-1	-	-	CASSSRLGGVYEQFF	TGTGCCAGCAGCTCAAGACTAGGTGGCGTTTATGAGCAGTTCTTC
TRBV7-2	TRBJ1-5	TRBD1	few	CASSLGGTGNQPQHF	TGTGCCAGCAGCTTAGGGGGGACAGGGAATCAGCCCCAGCATTTT
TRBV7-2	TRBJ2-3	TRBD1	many	CASSLAGTGGLDTQYF	TGTGCCAGCAGCTTAGCGGGGACAGGGGGGTTAGATACGCAGTATTTT
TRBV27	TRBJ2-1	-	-	CASSSRYNEQFF	TGTGCCAGCAGTTCCAGGTACAATGAGCAGTTCTTC
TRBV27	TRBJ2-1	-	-	CASSFRIGGWNEQFF	TGTGCCAGCAGTTTCCGCATAGGGGGATGGAATGAGCAGTTCTTC
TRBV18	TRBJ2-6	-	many	CASSRVSGAGANVLTF	TGTGCCAGCTCACGGGTCTCAGGGGCTGGGGCCAACGTCCTGACTTTC
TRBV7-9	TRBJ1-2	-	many	CASSLGQQNYGYTF	TGTGCCAGCAGCTTAGGGCAACAGAACTATGGCTACACCTTC
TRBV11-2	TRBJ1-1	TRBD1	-	CASSLNGQGAGIRVTEAFF	TGTGCCAGCAGCTTAAACGGACAGGGGGCGGGAATAAGGGTCACTGAAGCTTTCTTT
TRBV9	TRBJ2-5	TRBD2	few	CASSVGGSDQETQYF	TGTGCCAGCAGCGTAGGCGGGAGTGATCAAGAGACCCAGTACTTC
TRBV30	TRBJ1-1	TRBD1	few	CAWSPGQGRPFF	TGTGCCTGGAGCCCAGGACAGGGAAGACCTTTCTTT
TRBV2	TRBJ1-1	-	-	CASRWAATNTEAFF	TGTGCCAGCAGGTGGGCAGCAACGAACACTGAAGCTTTCTTT
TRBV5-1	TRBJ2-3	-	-	CASRLGSDTQYF	TGCGCCAGCAGACTAGGGTCGGATACGCAGTATTTT
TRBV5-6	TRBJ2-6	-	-	CASSRRVRSSGANVLTF	TGTGCCAGCAGCCGGCGAGTACGGAGCTCTGGGGCCAACGTCCTGACTTTC
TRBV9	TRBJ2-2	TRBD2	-	CASSVRSGGASGELFF	TGTGCCAGCAGCGTACGCAGCGGGGGGGCGAGCGGGGAGCTGTTTTTT